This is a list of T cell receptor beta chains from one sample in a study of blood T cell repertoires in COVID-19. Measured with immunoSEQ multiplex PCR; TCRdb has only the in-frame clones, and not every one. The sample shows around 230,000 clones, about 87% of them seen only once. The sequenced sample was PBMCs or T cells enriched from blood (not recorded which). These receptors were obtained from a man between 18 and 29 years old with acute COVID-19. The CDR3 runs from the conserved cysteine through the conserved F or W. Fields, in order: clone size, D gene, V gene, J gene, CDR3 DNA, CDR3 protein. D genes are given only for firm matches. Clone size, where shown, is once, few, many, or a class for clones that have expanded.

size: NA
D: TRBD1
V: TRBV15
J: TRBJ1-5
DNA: TGTGCCACCAGCCGGGACAGGGCCAATCAGCCCCAGCATTTT
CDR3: CATSRDRANQPQHF

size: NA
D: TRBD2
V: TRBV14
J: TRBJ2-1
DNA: TGTGCCAGCAGCCCCTTGGTTGCCCGCGGGAGTAGGTACAATGAGCAGTTCTTC
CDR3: CASSPLVARGSRYNEQFF

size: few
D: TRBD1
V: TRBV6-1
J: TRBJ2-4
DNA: TGTGCCAGCAGTGAACGGACAGGGAGAGGCCTAGCCAAAAACATTCAGTACTTC
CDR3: CASSERTGRGLAKNIQYF

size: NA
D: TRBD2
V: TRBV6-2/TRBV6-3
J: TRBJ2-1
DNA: TGTGCCAGCAGTTACATACTAGCGGGAGGTGATGAGCAGTTCTTC
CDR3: CASSYILAGGDEQFF

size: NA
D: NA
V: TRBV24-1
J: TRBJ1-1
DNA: TGTGCCACCCACCCTACAGGCACCCGGAACACTGAAGCTTTCTTT
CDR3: CATHPTGTRNTEAFF

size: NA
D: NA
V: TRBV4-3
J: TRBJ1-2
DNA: TGCGCCAGCAGCCAAGTGCTAGGACTATCCTATGGCTACACCTTC
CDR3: CASSQVLGLSYGYTF

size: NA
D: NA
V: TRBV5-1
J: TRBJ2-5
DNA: TGCGCCAGCAGCCAAAGCTCCGGGTCCCAAGAGACCCAGTACTTC
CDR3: CASSQSSGSQETQYF

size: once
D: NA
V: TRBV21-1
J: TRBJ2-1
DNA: TGTGCCAGCAGCAAAGGAGAAAATGAGCAGTTCTTC
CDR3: CASSKGENEQFF

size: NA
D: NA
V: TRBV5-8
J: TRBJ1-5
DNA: TGTGCCAGCAGCTCTCTTTCGGGGGGCGACAATCAGCCCCAGCATTTT
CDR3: CASSSLSGGDNQPQHF

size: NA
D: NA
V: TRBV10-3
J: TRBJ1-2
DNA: TGTGCCATCAGTGAAGAGGAGATATTCTATGGCTACACCTTC
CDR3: CAISEEEIFYGYTF

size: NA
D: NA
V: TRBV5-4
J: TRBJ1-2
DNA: TGTGCCAGCAGCTTCCAGGGATCTAACTATGGCTACACCTTC
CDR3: CASSFQGSNYGYTF

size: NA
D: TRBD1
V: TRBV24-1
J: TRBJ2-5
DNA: TGTGCCACCAGTGATCGGACAGGGGACACCCAAGAGACCCAGTACTTC
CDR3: CATSDRTGDTQETQYF

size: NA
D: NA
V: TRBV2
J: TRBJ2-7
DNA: TGTGCCAGCAGACAGGACGGACCCTCCTCCTACGAGCAGTACTTC
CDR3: CASRQDGPSSYEQYF

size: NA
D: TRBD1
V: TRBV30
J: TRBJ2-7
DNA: TGTGCCTGGACTCACGGGACAGGGCACGAGCAGTACTTC
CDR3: CAWTHGTGHEQYF

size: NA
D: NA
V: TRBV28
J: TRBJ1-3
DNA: TGTGCCAGCAGCTCGGCGGGACGGGACTCTGGAAACACCATATATTTT
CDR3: CASSSAGRDSGNTIYF

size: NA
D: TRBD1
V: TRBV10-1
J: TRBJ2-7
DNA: TGCGCCAGCAGTGAGGGACAGGCTTACGAGCAGTACTTC
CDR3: CASSEGQAYEQYF

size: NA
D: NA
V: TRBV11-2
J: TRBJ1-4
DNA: TGTGCCAGCAGAACGACCGGCGGGGCAAAACTGTTTTTT
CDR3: CASRTTGGAKLFF

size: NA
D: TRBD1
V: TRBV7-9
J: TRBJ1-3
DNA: TGTGCCAGCAGAGCCGACAGGGACGGAAACACCATATATTTT
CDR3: CASRADRDGNTIYF

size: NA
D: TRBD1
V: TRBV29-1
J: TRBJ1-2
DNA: TGCAGCGTGTGGACAGGGGAGAAGTCTAACTATGGCTACACCTTC
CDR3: CSVWTGEKSNYGYTF

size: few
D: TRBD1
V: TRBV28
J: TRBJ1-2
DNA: TGTGCCAGCAGCACCCTAGGACAGGGGCTTTTGGATGGCTACACCTTC
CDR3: CASSTLGQGLLDGYTF

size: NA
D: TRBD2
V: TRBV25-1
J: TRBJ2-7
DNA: TGTGCCAGTTACGGGGGGGAGCTTCTCTACGAGCAGTACTTC
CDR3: CASYGGELLYEQYF

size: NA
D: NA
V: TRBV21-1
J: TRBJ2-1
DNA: TGTGCCAGTGGGGGGAAAGTGAGCTCCTACAATGAGCAGTTCTTC
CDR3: CASGGKVSSYNEQFF

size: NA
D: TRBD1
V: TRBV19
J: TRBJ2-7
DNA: TGTGCCAGCGCAGACAGGGTGATCTACGAGCAGTACTTC
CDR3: CASADRVIYEQYF

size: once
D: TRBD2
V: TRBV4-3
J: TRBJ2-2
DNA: TGCGCCAGCAGCCCAGGACTAGTCCAGGCCGGGGAGCTGTTTTTT
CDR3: CASSPGLVQAGELFF

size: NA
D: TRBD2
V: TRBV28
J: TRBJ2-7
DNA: TGTGCCAGCACTCTGGGGGGAGGGTTTATGTACGAGCAGTACTTC
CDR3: CASTLGGGFMYEQYF

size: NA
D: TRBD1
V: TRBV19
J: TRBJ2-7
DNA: TGTGCCACAGCGGGACAGGGAACCTACGAGCAGTACTTC
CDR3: CATAGQGTYEQYF

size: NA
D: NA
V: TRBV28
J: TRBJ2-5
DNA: TGTGCCAGCAGAGGGGAATTGGGGGCTTGGGGAGAGACCCAGTACTTC
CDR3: CASRGELGAWGETQYF

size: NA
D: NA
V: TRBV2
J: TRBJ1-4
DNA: TGTGCCAGCAGAGAGACGGGTTATAATGAAAAACTGTTTTTT
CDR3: CASRETGYNEKLFF

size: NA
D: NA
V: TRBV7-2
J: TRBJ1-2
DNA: TGTGCCAGCAGCCGTCGGGAGGCGGACCTCTCGTACACCTTC
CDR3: CASSRREADLSYTF

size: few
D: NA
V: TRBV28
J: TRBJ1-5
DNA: TGTGCCACCCTGACTCGGGGATGGCGCAATCAGCCCCAGCATTTT
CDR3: CATLTRGWRNQPQHF

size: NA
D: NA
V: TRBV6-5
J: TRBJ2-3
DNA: TGTGCCAGCACTGGAGTTAGTTCCTCCACAGATACGCAGTATTTT
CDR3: CASTGVSSSTDTQYF

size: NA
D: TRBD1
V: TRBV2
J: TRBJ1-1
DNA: TGTGCCAGCAGTTACACAGGGGGCGGTGAAGCTTTCTTT
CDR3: CASSYTGGGEAFF

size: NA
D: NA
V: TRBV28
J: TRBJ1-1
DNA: TGTGCCAGCAGTTTTGCAAACATGAACACTGAAGCTTTCTTT
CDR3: CASSFANMNTEAFF

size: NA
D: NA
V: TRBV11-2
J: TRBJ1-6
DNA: TGTGCCAGCAGCTTCAATAATTCACCCCTCCACTTT
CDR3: CASSFNNSPLHF

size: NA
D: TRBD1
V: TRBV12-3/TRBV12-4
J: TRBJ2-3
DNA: TGTGCCAGCAGCGGACAGGGGACAGATACGCAGTATTTT
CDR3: CASSGQGTDTQYF

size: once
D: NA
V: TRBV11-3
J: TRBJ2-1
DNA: TGTGCCAGCAGCTTGGGGAGTAGAAATGAGCAGTTCTTC
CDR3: CASSLGSRNEQFF

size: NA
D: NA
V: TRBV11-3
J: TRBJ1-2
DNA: TGTGCCAGCAGCTTCAGACAGGCGGGCGGCTACACCTTC
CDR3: CASSFRQAGGYTF

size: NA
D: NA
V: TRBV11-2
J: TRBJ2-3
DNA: TGTGCCAGCAGCTTACAAAGCGGTCGCGGAGATACGCAGTATTTT
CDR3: CASSLQSGRGDTQYF

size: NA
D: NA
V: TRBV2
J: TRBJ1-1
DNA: TGTGCCAGCGGTTCAGCTGAAGCTTTCTTT
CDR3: CASGSAEAFF

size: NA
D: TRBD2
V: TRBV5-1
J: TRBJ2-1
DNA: TGCGCCAGCAGCTGGGGGACTAGCGGATACTACAATGAGCAGTTCTTC
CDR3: CASSWGTSGYYNEQFF

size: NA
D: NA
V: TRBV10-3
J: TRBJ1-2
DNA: TGTGCCATCAGTGTACGGGGGGAGGTTGGCTACACCTTC
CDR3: CAISVRGEVGYTF

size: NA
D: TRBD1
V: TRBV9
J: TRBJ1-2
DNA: TGTGCCAGCAGCGTGGACAGGGGGCGAGAAGGCTACACCTTC
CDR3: CASSVDRGREGYTF

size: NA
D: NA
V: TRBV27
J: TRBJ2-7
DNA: TGTGCCAGCAGTTTATCCCAGGGTTCCTACGAGCAGTACTTC
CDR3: CASSLSQGSYEQYF